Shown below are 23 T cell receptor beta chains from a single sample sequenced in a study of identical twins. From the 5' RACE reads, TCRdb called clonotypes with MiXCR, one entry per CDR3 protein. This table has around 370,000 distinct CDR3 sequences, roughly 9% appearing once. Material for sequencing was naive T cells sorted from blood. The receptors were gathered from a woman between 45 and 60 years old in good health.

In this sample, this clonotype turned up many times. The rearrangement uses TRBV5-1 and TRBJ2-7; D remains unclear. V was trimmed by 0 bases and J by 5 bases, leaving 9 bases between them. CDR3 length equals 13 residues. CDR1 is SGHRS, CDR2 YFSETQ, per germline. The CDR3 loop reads CASSLDVGNEQYV. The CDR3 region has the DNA TGCGCCAGCAGCTTGGATGTGGGCAACGAGCAGTACGTC.

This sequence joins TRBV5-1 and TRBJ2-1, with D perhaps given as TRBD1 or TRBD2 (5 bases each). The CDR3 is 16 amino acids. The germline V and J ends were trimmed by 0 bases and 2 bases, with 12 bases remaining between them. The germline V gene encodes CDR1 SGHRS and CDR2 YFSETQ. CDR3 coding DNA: TGCGCCAGCAGCTTGGCGGGGCTAGCCCCCTACAATGAGCAGTTCTTC. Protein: CASSLAGLAPYNEQFF.

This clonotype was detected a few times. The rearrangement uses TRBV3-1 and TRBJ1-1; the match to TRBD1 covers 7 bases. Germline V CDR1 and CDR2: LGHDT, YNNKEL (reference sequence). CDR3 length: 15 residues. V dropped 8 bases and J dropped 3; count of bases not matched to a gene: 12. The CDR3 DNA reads TGTGCCAGCCGCGAGAGGGGGCAGCGGGACACTGAAGCTTTCTTT. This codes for CASRERGQRDTEAFF.

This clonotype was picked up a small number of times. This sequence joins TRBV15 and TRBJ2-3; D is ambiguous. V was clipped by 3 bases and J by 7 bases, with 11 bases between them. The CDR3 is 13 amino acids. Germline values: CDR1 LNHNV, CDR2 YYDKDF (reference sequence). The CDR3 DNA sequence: TGTGCCACCAGCAGGACTCCCAGAAATACGCAGTATTTT. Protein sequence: CATSRTPRNTQYF. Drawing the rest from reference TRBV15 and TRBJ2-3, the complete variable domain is DAMVIQNPRYQVTQFGKPVTLSCSQTLNHNVMYWYQQKSSQAPKLLFHYYDKDFNNEADTPDNFQSRRPNTSFCFLDIRSPGLGDTAMYLCATSRTPRNTQYFGPGTRLTVL.

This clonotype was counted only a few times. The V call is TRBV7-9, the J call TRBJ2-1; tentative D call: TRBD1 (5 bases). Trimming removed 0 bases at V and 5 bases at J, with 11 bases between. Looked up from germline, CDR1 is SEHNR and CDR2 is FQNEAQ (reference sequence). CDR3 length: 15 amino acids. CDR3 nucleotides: TGTGCCAGCAGCTTAGCGCAGGGCGGAAACAATGAGCAGTTCTTC. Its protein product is CASSLAQGGNNEQFF. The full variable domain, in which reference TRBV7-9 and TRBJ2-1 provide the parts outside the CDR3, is DTGVSQNPRHKITKRGQNVTFRCDPISEHNRLYWYRQTLGQGPEFLTYFQNEAQLEKSRLLSDRFSAERPKGSFSTLEIQRTEQGDSAMYLCASSLAQGGNNEQFFGPGTRLTVL.

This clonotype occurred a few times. The CDR3 is CSARTRLEGIQYF. The CDR3 DNA sequence: TGCAGTGCTAGAACTAGGTTGGAGGGCATTCAGTACTTC. This chain joins TRBV20-1 and TRBJ2-4; tentative D call: TRBD2 (6 bases). V lost 2 bases and J 9 bases, leaving 14 bases between the germline ends. The CDR3 covers 13 residues. Germline CDR1 is DFQATT and CDR2 is SNEGSKA (reference sequence).

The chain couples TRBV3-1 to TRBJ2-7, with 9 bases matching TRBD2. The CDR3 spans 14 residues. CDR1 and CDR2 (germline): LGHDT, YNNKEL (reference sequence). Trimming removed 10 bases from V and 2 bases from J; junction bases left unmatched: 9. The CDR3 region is CATPGREGPYEQYV. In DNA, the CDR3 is TGTGCCACCCCGGGGCGGGAGGGCCCCTACGAGCAGTACGTC.

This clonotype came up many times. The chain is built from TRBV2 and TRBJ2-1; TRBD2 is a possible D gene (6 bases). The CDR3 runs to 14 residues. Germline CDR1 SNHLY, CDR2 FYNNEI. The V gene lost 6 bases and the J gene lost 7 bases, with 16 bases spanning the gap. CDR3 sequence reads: CASSKGVADNEQFF. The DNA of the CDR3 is TGTGCCAGCAGCAAAGGGGTAGCGGATAATGAGCAGTTCTTC.

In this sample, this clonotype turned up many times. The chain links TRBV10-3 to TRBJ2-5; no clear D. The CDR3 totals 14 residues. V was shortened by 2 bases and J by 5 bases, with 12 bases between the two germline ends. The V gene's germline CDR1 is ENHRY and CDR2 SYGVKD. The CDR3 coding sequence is TGTGCCATCAGTGAGAGGGATCTTTCGGAGACCCAGTACTTC. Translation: CAISERDLSETQYF.

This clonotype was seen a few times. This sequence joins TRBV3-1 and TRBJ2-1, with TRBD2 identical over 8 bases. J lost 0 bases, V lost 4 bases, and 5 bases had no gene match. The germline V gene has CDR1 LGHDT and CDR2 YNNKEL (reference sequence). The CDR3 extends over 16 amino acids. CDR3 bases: TGTGCCAGCAGCCGCCTAGCGGGTAGCTCCTACAATGAGCAGTTCTTC. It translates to CASSRLAGSSYNEQFF.

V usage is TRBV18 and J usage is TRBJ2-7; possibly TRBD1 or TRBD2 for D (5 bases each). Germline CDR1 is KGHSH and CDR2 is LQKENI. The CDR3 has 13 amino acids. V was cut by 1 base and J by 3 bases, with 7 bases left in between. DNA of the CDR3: TGTGCCAGCTCACCACGGGGGTTCTACGAGCAGTACTTC. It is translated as CASSPRGFYEQYF.

Here the CDR3 reads CASDEGADTDTQYF. CDR3 nucleotide sequence: TGTGCCAGCGACGAGGGCGCGGACACAGATACGCAGTATTTT. The chain is built from TRBV5-6 and TRBJ2-3, with a weak D call TRBD2 (5 bases). CDR1 is SGHDT and CDR2 is YYEEEE in the germline V gene. The CDR3 is made up of 14 amino acids. The V end lost 7 bases, the J end lost 2 bases, and 14 bases lay between the germline ends.

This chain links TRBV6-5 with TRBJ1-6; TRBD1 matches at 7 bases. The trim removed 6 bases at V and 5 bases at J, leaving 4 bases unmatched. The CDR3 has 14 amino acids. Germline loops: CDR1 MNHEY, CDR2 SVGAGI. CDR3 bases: TGTGCCAGCAGGGGGGACAGAAATAATTCACCCCTCCACTTT. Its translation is CASRGDRNNSPLHF.

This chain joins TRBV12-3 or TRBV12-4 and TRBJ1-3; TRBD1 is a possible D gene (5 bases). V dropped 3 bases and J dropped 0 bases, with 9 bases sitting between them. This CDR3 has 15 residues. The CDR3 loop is CASSFRRVSGNTIYF. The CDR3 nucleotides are TGTGCCAGCAGTTTTCGCAGGGTCTCTGGAAACACCATATATTTT.

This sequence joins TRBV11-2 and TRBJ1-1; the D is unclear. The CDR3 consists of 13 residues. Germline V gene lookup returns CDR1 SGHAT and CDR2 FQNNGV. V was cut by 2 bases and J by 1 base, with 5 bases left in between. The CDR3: CASSLPENTEAFF. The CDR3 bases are TGTGCCAGCAGCTTACCCGAGAACACTGAAGCTTTCTTT. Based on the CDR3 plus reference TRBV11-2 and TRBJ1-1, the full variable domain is EAGVAQSPRYKIIEKRQSVAFWCNPISGHATLYWYQQILGQGPKLLIQFQNNGVVDDSQLPKDRFSAERLKGVDSTLKIQPAKLEDSAVYLCASSLPENTEAFFGQGTRLTVV.

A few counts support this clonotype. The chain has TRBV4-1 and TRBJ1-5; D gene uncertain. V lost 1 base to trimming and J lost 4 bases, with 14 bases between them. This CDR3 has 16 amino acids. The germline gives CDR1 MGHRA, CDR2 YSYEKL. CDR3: CASSQGPRFNNQPQHF. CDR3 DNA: TGCGCCAGCAGCCAAGGCCCCCGATTCAATAATCAGCCCCAGCATTTT.

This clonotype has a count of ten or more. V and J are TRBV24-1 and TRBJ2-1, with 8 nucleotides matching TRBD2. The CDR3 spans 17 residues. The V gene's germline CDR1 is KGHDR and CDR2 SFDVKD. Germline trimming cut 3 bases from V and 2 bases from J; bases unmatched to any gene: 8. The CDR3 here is CATSDDSGIATYNEQFF. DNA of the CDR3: TGTGCCACCAGTGATGATAGCGGGATAGCGACCTACAATGAGCAGTTCTTC.

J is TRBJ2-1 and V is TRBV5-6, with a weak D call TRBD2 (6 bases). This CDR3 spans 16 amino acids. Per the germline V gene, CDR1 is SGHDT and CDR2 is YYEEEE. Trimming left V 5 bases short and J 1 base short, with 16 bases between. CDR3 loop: CASRGYGRGSYNEQFF. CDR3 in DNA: TGTGCCAGCAGGGGATACGGGAGAGGGTCCTACAATGAGCAGTTCTTC.

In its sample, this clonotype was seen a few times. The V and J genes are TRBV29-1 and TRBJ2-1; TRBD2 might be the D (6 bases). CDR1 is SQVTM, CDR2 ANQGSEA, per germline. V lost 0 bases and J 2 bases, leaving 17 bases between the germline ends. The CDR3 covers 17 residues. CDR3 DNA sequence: TGCAGCGTTGAAGATCTTCTCGGGAGTGGGACCTACAATGAGCAGTTCTTC. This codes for CSVEDLLGSGTYNEQFF.

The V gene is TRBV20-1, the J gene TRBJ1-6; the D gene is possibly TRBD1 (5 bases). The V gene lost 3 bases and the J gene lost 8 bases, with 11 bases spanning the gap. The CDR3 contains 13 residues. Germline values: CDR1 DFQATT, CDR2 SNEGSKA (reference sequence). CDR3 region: CSARPGGDSPLHF. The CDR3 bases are TGCAGTGCTAGGCCTGGAGGGGATTCACCCCTCCACTTT.

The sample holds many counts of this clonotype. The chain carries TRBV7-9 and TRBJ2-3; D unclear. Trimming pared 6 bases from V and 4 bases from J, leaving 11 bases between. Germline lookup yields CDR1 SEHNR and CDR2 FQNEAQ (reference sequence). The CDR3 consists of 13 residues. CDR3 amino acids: CASSTWVADTQYF. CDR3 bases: TGTGCCAGCAGTACTTGGGTTGCAGATACGCAGTATTTT. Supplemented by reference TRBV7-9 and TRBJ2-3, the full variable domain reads DTGVSQNPRHKITKRGQNVTFRCDPISEHNRLYWYRQTLGQGPEFLTYFQNEAQLEKSRLLSDRFSAERPKGSFSTLEIQRTEQGDSAMYLCASSTWVADTQYFGPGTRLTVL.

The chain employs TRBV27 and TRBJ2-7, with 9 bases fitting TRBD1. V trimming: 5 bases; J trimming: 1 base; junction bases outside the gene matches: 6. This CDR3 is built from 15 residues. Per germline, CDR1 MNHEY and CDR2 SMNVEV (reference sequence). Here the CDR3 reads CASSPTTGGSYEQYV. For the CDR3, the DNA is TGTGCCAGCAGTCCGACGACAGGGGGGTCCTACGAGCAGTACGTC.

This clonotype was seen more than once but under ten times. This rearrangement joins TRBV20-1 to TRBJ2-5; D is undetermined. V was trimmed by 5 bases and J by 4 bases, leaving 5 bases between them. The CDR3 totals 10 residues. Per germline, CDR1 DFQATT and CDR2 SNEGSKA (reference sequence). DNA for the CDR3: TGCAGTGCTGAAAGAGAGACCCAGTACTTC. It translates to CSAERETQYF.